This TCR beta chain was captured in a study of metastatic and nonmetastatic thyroid tumors. This clone was observed many times. MiXCR was used by TCRdb to re-call the PCR reads. The table includes about 40,000 clones, roughly 13% detected once. Germline V gives CDR1 MRHNA, CDR2 SNTAGT. The CDR3 runs to 13 residues. Trimming pared 4 bases from V and 7 bases from J, leaving 13 bases between. Not a single patient had been given any form of treatment at any point before undergoing thyroid surgery. The source is a female donor with papillary thyroid cancer or a benign thyroid nodule (not recorded which). Some clones in this sample may be carry-over from other donors' samples. The sequenced material came from blood. The chain is built from TRBV6-4 and TRBJ1-2, with D hard to call. The CDR3 DNA reads as TGTGCCAGCAGTGGTGAAGGGAATGGTGGCTACACCTTC. Encoded protein: CASSGEGNGGYTF.